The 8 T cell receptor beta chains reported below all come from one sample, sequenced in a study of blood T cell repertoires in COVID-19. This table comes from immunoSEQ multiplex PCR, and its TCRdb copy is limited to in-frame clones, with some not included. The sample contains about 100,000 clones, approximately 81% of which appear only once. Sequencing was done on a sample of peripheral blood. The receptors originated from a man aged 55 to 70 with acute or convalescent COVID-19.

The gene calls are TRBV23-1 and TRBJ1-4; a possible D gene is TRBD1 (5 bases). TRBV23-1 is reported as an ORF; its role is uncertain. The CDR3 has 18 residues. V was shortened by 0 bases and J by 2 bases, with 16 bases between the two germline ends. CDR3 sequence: CASSQSGNCGATNEKLFF. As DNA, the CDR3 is TGCGCCAGCAGTCAATCGGGTAATTGCGGGGCGACTAATGAAAAACTGTTTTTT.

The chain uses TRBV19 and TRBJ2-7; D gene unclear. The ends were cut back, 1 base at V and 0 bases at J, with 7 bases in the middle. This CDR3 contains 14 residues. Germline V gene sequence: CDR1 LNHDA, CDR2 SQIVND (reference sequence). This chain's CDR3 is CASSIGAGSYEQYF. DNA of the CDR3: TGTGCCAGTAGTATAGGGGCAGGCTCCTACGAGCAGTACTTC.

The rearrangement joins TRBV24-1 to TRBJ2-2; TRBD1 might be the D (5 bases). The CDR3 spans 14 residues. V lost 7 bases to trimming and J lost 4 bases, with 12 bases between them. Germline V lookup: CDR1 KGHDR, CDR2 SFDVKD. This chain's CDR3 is CATRERRGTGELFF. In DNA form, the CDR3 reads TGTGCCACCAGGGAGCGTAGGGGCACCGGGGAGCTGTTTTTT.

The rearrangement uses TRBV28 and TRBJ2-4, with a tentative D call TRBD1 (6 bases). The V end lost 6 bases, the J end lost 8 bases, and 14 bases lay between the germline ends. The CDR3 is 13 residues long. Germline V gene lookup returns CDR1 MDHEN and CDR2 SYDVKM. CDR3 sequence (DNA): TGTGCCAGCAGGAAGAGAGGGGGTTACATTCAGTACTTC. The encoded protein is CASRKRGGYIQYF. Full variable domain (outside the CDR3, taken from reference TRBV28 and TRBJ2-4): DVKVTQSSRYLVKRTGEKVFLECVQDMDHENMFWYRQDPGLGLRLIYFSYDVKMKEKGDIPEGYSVSREKKERFSLILESASTNQTSMYLCASRKRGGYIQYFGAGTRLSVL.

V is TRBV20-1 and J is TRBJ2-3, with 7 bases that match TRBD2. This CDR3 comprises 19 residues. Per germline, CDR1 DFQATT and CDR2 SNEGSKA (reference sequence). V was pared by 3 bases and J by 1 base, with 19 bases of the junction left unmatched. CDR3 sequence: CSASDTGTTESQRTDTQYF. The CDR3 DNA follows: TGCAGTGCTAGTGACACCGGGACTACCGAGTCGCAACGCACAGATACGCAGTATTTT.

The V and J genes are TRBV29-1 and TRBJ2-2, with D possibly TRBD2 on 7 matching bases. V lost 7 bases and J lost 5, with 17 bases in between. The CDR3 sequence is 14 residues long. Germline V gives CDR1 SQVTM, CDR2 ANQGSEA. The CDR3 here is CSANRGAATGELFF. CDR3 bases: TGCAGCGCAAACCGGGGGGCCGCGACCGGGGAGCTGTTTTTT.

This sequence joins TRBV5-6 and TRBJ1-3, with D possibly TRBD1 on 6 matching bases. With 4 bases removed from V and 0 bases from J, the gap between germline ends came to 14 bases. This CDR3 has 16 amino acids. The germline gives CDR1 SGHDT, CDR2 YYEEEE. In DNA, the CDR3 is TGTGCCAGCAGCCGAGTCGACAGGATCTCTGGAAACACCATATATTTT. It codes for CASSRVDRISGNTIYF. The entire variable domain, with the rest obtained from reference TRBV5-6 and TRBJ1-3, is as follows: DAGVTQSPTHLIKTRGQQVTLRCSPKSGHDTVSWYQQALGQGPQFIFQYYEEEERQRGNFPDRFSGHQFPNYSSELNVNALLLGDSALYLCASSRVDRISGNTIYFGEGSWLTVV.

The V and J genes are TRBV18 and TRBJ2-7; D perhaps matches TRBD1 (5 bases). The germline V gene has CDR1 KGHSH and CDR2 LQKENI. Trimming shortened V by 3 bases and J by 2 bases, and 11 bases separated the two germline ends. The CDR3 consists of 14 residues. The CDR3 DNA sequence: TGTGCCAGCTCACCGGGGCAGTTTACCTACGAGCAGTACTTC. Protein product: CASSPGQFTYEQYF.